The T cell receptor beta chain under discussion was sequenced for a study of OX40 agonist ivuxolimab in advanced cancers. In the study overall: Every patient in dose escalation had hepatocellular carcinoma, melanoma, renal cell or head and neck cancer.

Assay: immunoSEQ multiplex PCR; the TCRdb copy retains only in-frame clones and omits some. The data show approximately 65,000 clones, approximately 89% seen once. Germline lookup yields CDR1 GTSNPN and CDR2 SVGIG (reference sequence). The CDR3 spans 14 residues. The ends were cut back, 5 bases at V and 7 bases at J, with 20 bases in the middle. The input for sequencing was CD4+ or CD8+ T cells sorted from blood, taken in a trial of the OX40 agonist ivuxolimab. V is TRBV30 and J is TRBJ2-5; D possibly corresponds to TRBD1 (6 bases). This receptor was obtained from an adult with an advanced solid tumor such as melanoma, head and neck, liver or kidney cancer. CDR3 amino acids: CAWLNQGPDGTQYF. CDR3 sequence (DNA): TGTGCCTGGCTTAATCAGGGGCCCGATGGGACCCAGTACTTC.